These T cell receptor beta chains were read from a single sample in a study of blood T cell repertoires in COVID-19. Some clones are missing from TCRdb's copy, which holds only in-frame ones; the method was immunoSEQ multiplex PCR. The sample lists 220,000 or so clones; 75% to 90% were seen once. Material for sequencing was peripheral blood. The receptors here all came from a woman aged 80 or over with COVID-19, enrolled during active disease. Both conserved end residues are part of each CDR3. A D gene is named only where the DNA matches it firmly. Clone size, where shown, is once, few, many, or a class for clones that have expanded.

CDR3 protein: CASSLGGGNEKLFF; CDR3 DNA: TGCGCCAGCAGCCTAGGGGGTGGTAATGAAAAACTGTTTTTT; J gene: TRBJ1-4; D gene: .; V gene: TRBV5-1; clone size: .
CDR3 protein: CASSLAGMGVYEQYF; CDR3 DNA: TGCGCCAGCAGCTTGGCCGGGATGGGAGTATACGAGCAGTACTTC; J gene: TRBJ2-7; D gene: .; V gene: TRBV5-1; clone size: .
CDR3 protein: CASSFSGRVAEQFF; CDR3 DNA: TGTGCCAGCAGCTTTTCCGGCAGGGTGGCCGAGCAGTTCTTC; J gene: TRBJ2-1; D gene: .; V gene: TRBV5-6; clone size: .
CDR3 protein: CASSFRTATDTQYF; CDR3 DNA: TGTGCCAGCAGCTTTCGGACAGCCACAGATACGCAGTATTTT; J gene: TRBJ2-3; D gene: .; V gene: TRBV5-4; clone size: .
CDR3 protein: CASSTETGTWETQYF; CDR3 DNA: TGTGCCAGCAGTACCGAGACAGGGACTTGGGAGACCCAGTACTTC; J gene: TRBJ2-5; D gene: .; V gene: TRBV27; clone size: once
CDR3 protein: CASSVGPPVRGGPETQYF; CDR3 DNA: TGCGCCAGCAGCGTTGGACCCCCGGTAAGGGGGGGCCCAGAGACCCAGTACTTC; J gene: TRBJ2-5; D gene: .; V gene: TRBV5-1; clone size: .
CDR3 protein: CASSPQERPDTQYF; CDR3 DNA: TGCGCCAGCAGCCCCCAAGAGAGGCCCGATACGCAGTATTTT; J gene: TRBJ2-3; D gene: .; V gene: TRBV4-1; clone size: .
CDR3 protein: CASSSTAWAIQYF; CDR3 DNA: TGTGCCAGCAGTTCAACCGCGTGGGCCATTCAGTACTTC; J gene: TRBJ2-4; D gene: .; V gene: TRBV28; clone size: .
CDR3 protein: CASSHKDLRESDSPLHF; CDR3 DNA: TGCGCCAGCAGTCACAAGGATCTTCGGGAGTCCGATTCACCCCTCCACTTT; J gene: TRBJ1-6; D gene: .; V gene: TRBV23-1; clone size: .
CDR3 protein: CASKLTGGEAFF; CDR3 DNA: TGCGCCAGCAAATTAACCGGGGGGGAAGCTTTCTTT; J gene: TRBJ1-1; D gene: .; V gene: TRBV5-1; clone size: few
CDR3 protein: CAISEVSGQDQPQHF; CDR3 DNA: TGTGCCATCAGTGAGGTTTCGGGACAGGATCAGCCCCAGCATTTT; J gene: TRBJ1-5; D gene: TRBD1; V gene: TRBV10-3; clone size: .
CDR3 protein: CASSFSSGYTDTQYF; CDR3 DNA: TGCGCCAGCAGCTTTTCTAGCGGATACACAGATACGCAGTATTTT; J gene: TRBJ2-3; D gene: TRBD2; V gene: TRBV5-1; clone size: .
CDR3 protein: CASTRASSTDTQYF; CDR3 DNA: TGTGCCAGCACAAGAGCCTCTAGCACAGATACGCAGTATTTT; J gene: TRBJ2-3; D gene: .; V gene: TRBV28; clone size: .
CDR3 protein: CASSLRQDNEQFF; CDR3 DNA: TGTGCCAGCAGCTTACGGCAGGACAATGAGCAGTTCTTC; J gene: TRBJ2-1; D gene: .; V gene: TRBV11-1; clone size: .
CDR3 protein: CASVRQPDSNQPQHF; CDR3 DNA: TGTGCCAGCGTTAGACAGCCAGATAGCAATCAGCCCCAGCATTTT; J gene: TRBJ1-5; D gene: .; V gene: TRBV2; clone size: .
CDR3 protein: CASSLGSGSVQTQYF; CDR3 DNA: TGTGCCAGCAGCTTAGGTAGCGGGAGTGTACAGACCCAGTACTTC; J gene: TRBJ2-5; D gene: TRBD2; V gene: TRBV11-2; clone size: .
CDR3 protein: CASSPGLGYEQYF; CDR3 DNA: TGTGCCAGCAGTCCTGGACTAGGGTACGAGCAGTACTTC; J gene: TRBJ2-7; D gene: TRBD2; V gene: TRBV27; clone size: few
CDR3 protein: CASSTAEKNYEQYF; CDR3 DNA: TGTGCCAGCTCTACGGCGGAGAAGAACTACGAGCAGTACTTC; J gene: TRBJ2-7; D gene: .; V gene: TRBV18; clone size: .
CDR3 protein: CAISDFENSEAFF; CDR3 DNA: TGTGCCATCAGTGATTTTGAGAACTCTGAAGCTTTCTTT; J gene: TRBJ1-1; D gene: .; V gene: TRBV10-3; clone size: .
CDR3 protein: CASNPGLAGVSEQFF; CDR3 DNA: TGTGCCAGCAACCCCGGACTAGCGGGAGTTAGTGAGCAGTTCTTC; J gene: TRBJ2-1; D gene: TRBD2; V gene: TRBV7-9; clone size: .
CDR3 protein: CASSLTSGRRRRTDTQYF; CDR3 DNA: TGTGCCAGCAGCCTGACTAGCGGGAGACGGAGGCGCACAGATACGCAGTATTTT; J gene: TRBJ2-3; D gene: TRBD2; V gene: TRBV7-2; clone size: .
CDR3 protein: CTSSRDLATGGQDEQYF; CDR3 DNA: TGCACCAGCAGCCGGGATCTGGCCACCGGGGGTCAGGACGAGCAGTACTTC; J gene: TRBJ2-7; D gene: .; V gene: TRBV1; clone size: .
CDR3 protein: CASSQVIWSSYNSPLHF; CDR3 DNA: TGTGCCAGCAGCCAAGTAATTTGGAGCTCCTATAATTCACCCCTCCACTTT; J gene: TRBJ1-6; D gene: .; V gene: TRBV3-1/TRBV3-2; clone size: .
CDR3 protein: CASSLGLAGDYNEQFF; CDR3 DNA: TGCGCCAGCAGCTTGGGACTAGCGGGGGACTACAATGAGCAGTTCTTC; J gene: TRBJ2-1; D gene: TRBD2; V gene: TRBV5-1; clone size: .
CDR3 protein: CSAPGQGPYGYTF; CDR3 DNA: TGCAGCGCTCCGGGACAGGGCCCCTATGGCTACACCTTC; J gene: TRBJ1-2; D gene: TRBD1; V gene: TRBV29-1; clone size: .
CDR3 protein: CASSFGTGGAAYGYTF; CDR3 DNA: TGTGCCAGCAGTTTTGGGACAGGGGGCGCGGCGTATGGCTACACCTTC; J gene: TRBJ1-2; D gene: TRBD1; V gene: TRBV28; clone size: .
CDR3 protein: CASSSPKGAEAFF; CDR3 DNA: TGTGCCAGCAGCTCCCCGAAGGGGGCGGAAGCTTTCTTT; J gene: TRBJ1-1; D gene: TRBD1; V gene: TRBV5-4; clone size: .
CDR3 protein: CAISQETYTEAFF; CDR3 DNA: TGTGCCATCAGCCAAGAGACTTACACTGAAGCTTTCTTT; J gene: TRBJ1-1; D gene: .; V gene: TRBV10-3; clone size: .
CDR3 protein: CASSLTTGVEAFF; CDR3 DNA: TGCGCCAGCAGCTTGACGACAGGGGTTGAAGCTTTCTTT; J gene: TRBJ1-1; D gene: TRBD1; V gene: TRBV5-1; clone size: few
CDR3 protein: CASSPPGQNYEQYF; CDR3 DNA: TGTGCCAGCAGCCCCCCGGGACAGAACTACGAGCAGTACTTC; J gene: TRBJ2-7; D gene: TRBD1; V gene: TRBV7-6; clone size: .
CDR3 protein: CASSPPGTGEEKLFF; CDR3 DNA: TGTGCCAGTAGTCCCCCCGGGACAGGGGAAGAAAAACTGTTTTTT; J gene: TRBJ1-4; D gene: TRBD1; V gene: TRBV19; clone size: .
CDR3 protein: CASKDSRRRNQPQHF; CDR3 DNA: TGTGCCAGCAAGGACAGCCGTCGGCGCAATCAGCCCCAGCATTTT; J gene: TRBJ1-5; D gene: .; V gene: TRBV19; clone size: once
CDR3 protein: CSARPDYGYTF; CDR3 DNA: TGCAGTGCTAGACCGGACTATGGCTACACCTTC; J gene: TRBJ1-2; D gene: .; V gene: TRBV20-1; clone size: .
CDR3 protein: CASTTLAGADTQYF; CDR3 DNA: TGTGCCAGCACGACCCTAGCGGGGGCCGATACGCAGTATTTT; J gene: TRBJ2-3; D gene: TRBD2; V gene: TRBV27; clone size: .
CDR3 protein: CASSGDRGRANEKLFF; CDR3 DNA: TGTGCCAGCAGTGGCGACAGGGGGCGTGCTAATGAAAAACTGTTTTTT; J gene: TRBJ1-4; D gene: TRBD1; V gene: TRBV25-1; clone size: .
CDR3 protein: CASSFSRYSYNSPLHF; CDR3 DNA: TGCGCCAGCAGCTTCTCGCGATACTCCTATAATTCACCCCTCCACTTT; J gene: TRBJ1-6; D gene: .; V gene: TRBV5-1; clone size: few
CDR3 protein: CASSLWTGWATEAFF; CDR3 DNA: TGTGCCAGCAGCCTTTGGACAGGGTGGGCCACTGAAGCTTTCTTT; J gene: TRBJ1-1; D gene: TRBD1; V gene: TRBV3-1/TRBV3-2; clone size: .
CDR3 protein: CASSRAGGPVTQYF; CDR3 DNA: TGTGCCAGTAGTAGGGCGGGGGGCCCCGTTACGCAGTATTTT; J gene: TRBJ2-3; D gene: TRBD2; V gene: TRBV19; clone size: .
CDR3 protein: CASSSESYGELFF; CDR3 DNA: TGTGCCAGCAGCTCTGAGTCTTACGGGGAGCTGTTTTTT; J gene: TRBJ2-2; D gene: .; V gene: TRBV7-3; clone size: .
CDR3 protein: CASSPDRQGNAEAFF; CDR3 DNA: TGTGCCAGCTCACCTGATCGACAGGGGAATGCTGAAGCTTTCTTT; J gene: TRBJ1-1; D gene: TRBD1; V gene: TRBV18; clone size: once
CDR3 protein: CASRTDTMNTEAFF; CDR3 DNA: TGTGCCAGCAGAACTGACACCATGAACACTGAAGCTTTCTTT; J gene: TRBJ1-1; D gene: .; V gene: TRBV6-6; clone size: .
CDR3 protein: CASSPGLARETQYF; CDR3 DNA: TGTGCCAGCTCACCGGGACTAGCAAGAGAGACCCAGTACTTC; J gene: TRBJ2-5; D gene: TRBD2; V gene: TRBV18; clone size: .
CDR3 protein: CAWSVRGFETQYF; CDR3 DNA: TGTGCCTGGAGTGTACGAGGGTTTGAGACCCAGTACTTC; J gene: TRBJ2-5; D gene: .; V gene: TRBV30; clone size: .
CDR3 protein: CASSLPIGTGLETQYF; CDR3 DNA: TGCGCCAGCAGCCTTCCGATCGGGACAGGGTTAGAGACCCAGTACTTC; J gene: TRBJ2-5; D gene: TRBD1; V gene: TRBV5-1; clone size: .
CDR3 protein: CASSLVSVSGSPLHF; CDR3 DNA: TGCGCCAGCAGCTTGGTGTCGGTTTCAGGATCACCCCTCCACTTT; J gene: TRBJ1-6; D gene: .; V gene: TRBV5-1; clone size: .
CDR3 protein: CASRGTGGRPQHF; CDR3 DNA: TGTGCCAGCAGGGGCACAGGGGGCCGGCCCCAGCATTTT; J gene: TRBJ1-5; D gene: TRBD1; V gene: TRBV6-5; clone size: .
CDR3 protein: CASSIPGSTDTQYF; CDR3 DNA: TGTGCCAGTAGTATCCCAGGGAGCACAGATACGCAGTATTTT; J gene: TRBJ2-3; D gene: .; V gene: TRBV19; clone size: .
CDR3 protein: CASSLSGTGTNYGYTF; CDR3 DNA: TGTGCCAGCAGTTTATCCGGGACAGGGACAAACTATGGCTACACCTTC; J gene: TRBJ1-2; D gene: TRBD1; V gene: TRBV28; clone size: .